This T cell receptor beta chain was retrieved from a study of T cells in Graves' hyperthyroidism and ophthalmopathy. Authors of the study amplified TCR beta CDR3 regions from RNA transcripts. TCR CDR3 regions were first amplified by RT-PCR with HTBI primers. One entry per CDR3 protein, called by TCRdb with MiXCR from the multiplex PCR reads. The table records about 380,000 distinct CDR3 sequences, around a sixth of them present only once. Thyroid ultrasound and orbital computed tomography, with clinical symptoms and serum thyroxine and TRAb, informed diagnoses. This clonotype was seen at least ten times. Antigen unknown. Regarding the study as a whole: Ophthalmopathy was predicted by the model a median of around 5.9 months ahead of onset. Most clonotypes expanded in thyroid above 0.001 were likewise present in blood.

CDR1 is MNHNS, CDR2 SASEGT, per germline. This CDR3 spans 15 amino acids. V lost 7 bases, J lost 4 bases, and 19 bases lay in between. The receptor was isolated from a man between 18 and 35 years old with Graves' ophthalmopathy. The chain joins TRBV6-1 to TRBJ1-2; maybe TRBD1 (5 bases). Sequences were obtained from blood. CDR3 protein: CASNPGPRFGYGYTF. DNA of the CDR3: TGTGCCAGCAACCCGGGACCCCGCTTCGGCTATGGCTACACCTTC.